This TCR beta chain was identified in a study of PD-1 blockade in classical Hodgkin lymphoma. Profiling relied on immunoSEQ multiplex PCR, and the TCRdb table lists in-frame clones only, not all of them. The sample lists about 98,000 clones, more than 90% seen once, with about 2.8% in the top ten. Of note for this clone: Antigen unknown.

Study results and limitations: The study reported lower baseline TCR diversity in newly diagnosed patients than in healthy donors.

The germline V gene has CDR1 MNHEY and CDR2 SVGAGI. The CDR3 spans 15 residues. J was trimmed by 5 bases and V by 5 bases; bases with no gene match: 8. Relapse after autologous stem cell transplantation occurred in every patient, and brentuximab vedotin exposure varied. The specimen was peripheral blood mononuclear cells (PBMCs), collected at baseline. This receptor was taken from a human donor with classical Hodgkin lymphoma. This chain links TRBV6-5 with TRBJ1-1; 10 bases are a match to TRBD1. DNA of the CDR3: TGTGCCAGCAGTCCCGACAGGGGGCGTTGGACTGAAGCTTTCTTT. Protein sequence: CASSPDRGRWTEAFF.